This T cell receptor beta chain was observed in a study of cytomegalovirus exposure and HLA in healthy donors. Study-level background: The same platform as the roughly 700 first-cohort repertoires was used for the 130 or so validation repertoires, a later analysis reported.

Method: immunoSEQ multiplex PCR; TCRdb's copy keeps in-frame clones and lacks some. The data contain about 140,000 clones, 84% of them seen just once; the ten biggest clones take up around 1.4%. Overall study findings and caveats: Altogether, about 160 TCR beta chains were recorded as cytomegalovirus-associated.

Comments on this clone: The target antigen is unknown.

The V and J ends lost 5 bases and 0 bases respectively, with 7 bases between them. CDR1 and CDR2 (germline): SEHNR, FQNEAQ (reference sequence). The CDR3 contains 13 residues. The receptor was isolated from a woman aged 30 to 39 in good health and CMV-seronegative. J is TRBJ1-2 and V is TRBV7-9, with unresolved D. The sample taken for sequencing was PBMCs. CDR3 region: CASSPQTNYGYTF. Here the CDR3 DNA reads TGTGCCAGCAGCCCACAGACTAACTATGGCTACACCTTC.